This entry concerns a single T cell receptor (beta chain). Its antigen is still unknown. The CDR3 extends over 17 amino acids. Germline V CDR1 and CDR2: SGHAT, FQNNGV. Trimming took 2 bases from V and 0 from J, leaving 14 bases between them. This sample was included in a study of monozygotic twins with cystic fibrosis. Study-level background: With about 15 PCR cycles, barcoded libraries came from around 2.9 micrograms of fragmented DNA. Study-wide points: Nucleotide-identical clonotype sharing was significantly higher within monozygotic CF twin pairs than between unrelated CF individuals. Clonality was generally low (median approximately 0.0088), higher in the most severe patients.

Sequencing was performed with immunoSEQ multiplex PCR; in TCRdb, only in-frame clones are kept and a portion is missing. The top ten clones hold 0.54% of a sample with 25,000 to 30,000 clones, less than 95% of them seen once. The sample consisted of blood. The TCR comes from a girl aged 2 to 10 with cystic fibrosis. The chain links TRBV11-2 to TRBJ1-3; D is undetermined. CDR3 residues: CASSLYFGSASGNTIYF. DNA for the CDR3: TGTGCCAGCAGCTTATATTTCGGTAGCGCCTCTGGAAACACCATATATTTT.